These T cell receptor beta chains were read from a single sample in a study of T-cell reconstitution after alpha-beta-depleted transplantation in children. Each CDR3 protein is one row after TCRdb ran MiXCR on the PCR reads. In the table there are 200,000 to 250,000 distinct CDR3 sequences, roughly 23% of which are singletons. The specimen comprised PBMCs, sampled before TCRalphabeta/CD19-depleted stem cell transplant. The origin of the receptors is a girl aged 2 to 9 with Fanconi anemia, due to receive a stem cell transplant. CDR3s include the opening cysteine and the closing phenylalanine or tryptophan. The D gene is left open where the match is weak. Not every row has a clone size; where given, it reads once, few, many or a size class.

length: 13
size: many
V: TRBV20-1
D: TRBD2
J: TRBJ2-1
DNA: TGCAGTGGTCGGCGGGAGGCTTACAATGAGCAGTTCTTC
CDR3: CSGRREAYNEQFF

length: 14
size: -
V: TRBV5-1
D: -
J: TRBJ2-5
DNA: TGCGCCAGCAGCTTGGAGGCCCAGGGACAGACCCAGTACTTC
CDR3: CASSLEAQGQTQYF

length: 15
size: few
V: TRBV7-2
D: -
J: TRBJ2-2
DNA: TGTGCCAGCAGCCCCGCCAGGGGAGCCACCGGGGAGCTGTTTTTT
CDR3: CASSPARGATGELFF

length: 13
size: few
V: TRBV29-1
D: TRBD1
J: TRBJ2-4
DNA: TGCAGCGTTTTAGGGGGACAGAAAAACATTCAGTACTTC
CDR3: CSVLGGQKNIQYF

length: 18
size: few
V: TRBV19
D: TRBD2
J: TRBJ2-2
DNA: TGTGCCAGTAGTATGCTAGCGGGTGTCTACGCGAACACCGGGGAGCTGTTTTTT
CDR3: CASSMLAGVYANTGELFF

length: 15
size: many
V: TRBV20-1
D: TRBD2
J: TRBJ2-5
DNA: TGCAGTGCTAGAGACACTAGCGGGAGACTAGAGACCCAGTACTTC
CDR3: CSARDTSGRLETQYF

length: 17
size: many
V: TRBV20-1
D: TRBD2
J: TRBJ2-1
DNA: TGCAGTGCTAGAATGGCTAGCGGGATGCGTGGTTACAATGAGCAGTTCTTC
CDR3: CSARMASGMRGYNEQFF

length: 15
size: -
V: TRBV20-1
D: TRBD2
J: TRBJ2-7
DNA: TGCAGTGCCACAACCTTAGGGCGGGGGGGCTACGAGCAGTACTTC
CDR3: CSATTLGRGGYEQYF

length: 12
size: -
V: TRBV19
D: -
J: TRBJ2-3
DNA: TGTGCCAGTAGAGGACCAGCGTACACGCAGTATTTT
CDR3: CASRGPAYTQYF

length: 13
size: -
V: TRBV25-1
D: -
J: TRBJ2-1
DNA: TGTGCCAGCAGTGCCCTAGATGTCAATGAGCAGTTCTTC
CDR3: CASSALDVNEQFF

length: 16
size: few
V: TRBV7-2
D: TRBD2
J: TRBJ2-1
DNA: TGTGCCAGCAGCCCAGCCTCGATGGTAGCGGGAGGGTACCCGTTCTTC
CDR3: CASSPASMVAGGYPFF

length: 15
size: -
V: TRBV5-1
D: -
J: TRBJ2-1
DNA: TGCGCCAGCGGTGCGGGGGCGAGCTCCTACAATGAGCAGTTCTTC
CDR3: CASGAGASSYNEQFF

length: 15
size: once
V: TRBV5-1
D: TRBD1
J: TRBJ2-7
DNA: TGTGCCAGCAGCTCCTGGATAGGGGGCGACTACGAGCAGTACTTC
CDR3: CASSSWIGGDYEQYF

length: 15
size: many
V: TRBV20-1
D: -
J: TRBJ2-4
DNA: TGCAGTGCTAGAGTAATGGATTTAGCCAAAAACATTCAGTACTTC
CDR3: CSARVMDLAKNIQYF

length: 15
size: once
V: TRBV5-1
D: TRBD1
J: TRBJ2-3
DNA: TGCGCCAGCAGCTTGAACAGGGGTGGGGCCCATACGCAGTATTTT
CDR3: CASSLNRGGAHTQYF

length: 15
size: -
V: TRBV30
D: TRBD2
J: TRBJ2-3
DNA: TGTGCCTGGAATGTTATAGCGGGAGTTACAGATACGCAGTATTTT
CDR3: CAWNVIAGVTDTQYF

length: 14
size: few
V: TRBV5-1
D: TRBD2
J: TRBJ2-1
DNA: TGCGCCAGCAGCTTGGTTGGGGAGGGAAATGAGCAGTTCTTC
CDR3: CASSLVGEGNEQFF

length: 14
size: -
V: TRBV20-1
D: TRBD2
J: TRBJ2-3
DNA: TGCAGTGCTAGATGGGGGGGGGGCACAGATACGCAGTATTTT
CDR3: CSARWGGGTDTQYF

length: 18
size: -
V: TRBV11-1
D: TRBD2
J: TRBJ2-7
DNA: TGTGCCAGCAGCTTAGGCGCGATTACTAGCGGGCCCCCCTACGAGCAGTACTTC
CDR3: CASSLGAITSGPPYEQYF

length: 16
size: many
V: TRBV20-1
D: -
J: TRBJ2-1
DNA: TGCAGTGCGGATAGGGGGCGGGGGACCTCCTACAATGAGCAGTTCTTC
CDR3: CSADRGRGTSYNEQFF

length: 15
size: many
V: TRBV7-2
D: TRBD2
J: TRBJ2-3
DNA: TGTGCCAGCAGAACCAGCGGGGGAAGCACAGATACGCAGTATTTT
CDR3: CASRTSGGSTDTQYF

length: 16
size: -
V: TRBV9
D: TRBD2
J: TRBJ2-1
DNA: TGTGCCAGCAGCGTAGATTTTAGCGGGGGGTACAATGAGCAGTTCTTC
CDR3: CASSVDFSGGYNEQFF

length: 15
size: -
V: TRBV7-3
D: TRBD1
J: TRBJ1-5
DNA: TGTGCCAGCAGCTACACAGGGGTACGGGGTCAGCCCCAGCATTTT
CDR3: CASSYTGVRGQPQHF

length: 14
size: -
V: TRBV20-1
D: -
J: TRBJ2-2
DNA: TGCAGTGCTATCCTAGCCTTTGGGCACGGGGAGCTGTTTTTT
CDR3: CSAILAFGHGELFF

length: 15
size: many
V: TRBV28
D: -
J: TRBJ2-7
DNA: TGTGCCAGCAGCCCGCTGGACGGGAACCTACGAGCAGTTTTGTTC
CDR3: CASSPLDGNLRAVLF

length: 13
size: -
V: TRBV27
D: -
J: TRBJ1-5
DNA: TGTGCCAGCAGTTGGCAGGCTAATCAGCCCCAGCATTTT
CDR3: CASSWQANQPQHF

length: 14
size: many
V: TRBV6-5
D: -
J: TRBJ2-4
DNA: TGTGCCAGCAGTTACACCCAAACACGACAGGTTCAGTACTTC
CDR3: CASSYTQTRQVQYF

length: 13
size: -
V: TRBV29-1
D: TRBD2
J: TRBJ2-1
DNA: TGCAGCGTTGAAGCTGGGGGACTAGCGGGGGATCACTTC
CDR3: CSVEAGGLAGDHF

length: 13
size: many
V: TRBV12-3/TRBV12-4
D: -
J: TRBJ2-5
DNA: TGTGCCAGCAGCCCCAACAGGGTTGAGACCCAGTACTTC
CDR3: CASSPNRVETQYF

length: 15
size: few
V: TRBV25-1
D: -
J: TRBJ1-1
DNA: TGTGCCAGCAGTGAATACGAGGGCGCGAACACTGAAGCTTTCTTT
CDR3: CASSEYEGANTEAFF

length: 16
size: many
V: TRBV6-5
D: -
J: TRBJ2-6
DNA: TGTGCCAGCAGTTACCGTCCGGGGTTTGGGGCCAACGTCCTGACTTTC
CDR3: CASSYRPGFGANVLTF

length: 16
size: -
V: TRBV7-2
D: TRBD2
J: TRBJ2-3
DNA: TGTGCCAGCAGTACGGGACTAGGGATATATTGGAATACGCAGTATTTT
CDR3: CASSTGLGIYWNTQYF

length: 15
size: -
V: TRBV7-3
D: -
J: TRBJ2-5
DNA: TGTGCCAGCAGCTTAGAAGGCCAGTACCAAGAGACCCAGTACTTC
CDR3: CASSLEGQYQETQYF

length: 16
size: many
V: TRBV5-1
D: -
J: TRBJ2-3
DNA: TGCGCCAGCACCCGAGCCCCGGGACTCGGCACAGATACGCAGTATTTT
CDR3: CASTRAPGLGTDTQYF

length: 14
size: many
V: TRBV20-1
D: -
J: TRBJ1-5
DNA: TGCAGTGCTAGACGTGAGCAGCCATATCAGCCCCAGCATTTT
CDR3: CSARREQPYQPQHF

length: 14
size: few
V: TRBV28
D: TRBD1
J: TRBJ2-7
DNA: TGTGCCAGCGAGCAAGGGACAGAGTCCTACGAGCAGTACTTC
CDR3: CASEQGTESYEQYF

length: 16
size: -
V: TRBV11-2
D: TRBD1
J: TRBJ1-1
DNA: TGTGCCAGCAGCTTGTACTGGACAGGGAGCGACACTGAAGCTTTCTTT
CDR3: CASSLYWTGSDTEAFF

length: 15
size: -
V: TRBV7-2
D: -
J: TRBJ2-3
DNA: TGTGCCAGCAGCTTAGATTGGGGTAGCACAGATACGCAGTATTTT
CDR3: CASSLDWGSTDTQYF

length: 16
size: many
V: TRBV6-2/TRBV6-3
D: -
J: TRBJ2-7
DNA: TGTGCCAGCAGTGGGCAGACTAGAACCAGCTCCTACGAGCAGTACTTC
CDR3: CASSGQTRTSSYEQYF

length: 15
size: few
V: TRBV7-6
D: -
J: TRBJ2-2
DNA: TGTGCCAGCAGATCAAGACTAGTGGGCACCGGGGAGCTGTTTTTT
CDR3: CASRSRLVGTGELFF

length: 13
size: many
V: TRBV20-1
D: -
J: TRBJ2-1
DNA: TGCAGTGCTAGACCACCCCTGTACAATGAGCAGTTCTTC
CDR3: CSARPPLYNEQFF

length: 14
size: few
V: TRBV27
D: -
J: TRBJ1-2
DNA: TGTGCCAGCAGTTTCGGGGGGCCTGACTATGGCTACACCTTC
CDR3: CASSFGGPDYGYTF

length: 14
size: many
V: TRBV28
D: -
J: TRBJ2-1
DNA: TGTGCCAGCAGTCAGACAGTGGTAGAGGATGAGCAGTTCTTC
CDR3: CASSQTVVEDEQFF

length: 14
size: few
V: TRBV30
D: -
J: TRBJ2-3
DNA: TGTGCCTGGACTCTACACAGGGAAACAGATACGCAGTATTTT
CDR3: CAWTLHRETDTQYF

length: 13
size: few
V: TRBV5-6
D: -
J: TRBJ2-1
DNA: TGTGCCAGCAGGATGACAGGCTACAATGAGCAGTTCTTC
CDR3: CASRMTGYNEQFF

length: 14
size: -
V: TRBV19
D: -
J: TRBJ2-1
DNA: TGTGCCAGTAGTGAGTTGGGGACGAACAATGAGCAGTTCTTC
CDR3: CASSELGTNNEQFF

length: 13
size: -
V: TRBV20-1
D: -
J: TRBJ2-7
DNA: TGCAGTGCTAGAGATATCCCGACCTACGAGCAGTACTTC
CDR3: CSARDIPTYEQYF

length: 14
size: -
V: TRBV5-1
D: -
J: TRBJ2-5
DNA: TGCGCCAGCAGCTTTTGGGGGTCCCAAGAGACCCAGTACTTC
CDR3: CASSFWGSQETQYF

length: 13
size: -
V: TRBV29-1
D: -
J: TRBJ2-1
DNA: TGCAGCGTTGATTTGCTAGCTTACAATGAGCAGTTCTTC
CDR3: CSVDLLAYNEQFF

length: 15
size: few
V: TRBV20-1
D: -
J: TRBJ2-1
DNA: TGCAGTGCTAGAGGGCTGGACTCCACATACAATGAGCAGTTCTTC
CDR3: CSARGLDSTYNEQFF

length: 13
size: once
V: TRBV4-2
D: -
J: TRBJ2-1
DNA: TGTGCCAGCAGCCAAGACCCGTTTAGTGAGCAGTTCTTC
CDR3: CASSQDPFSEQFF

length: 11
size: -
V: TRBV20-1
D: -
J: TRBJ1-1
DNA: TGCAGTGCTCATACCAACACTGAAGCTTTCTTT
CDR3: CSAHTNTEAFF

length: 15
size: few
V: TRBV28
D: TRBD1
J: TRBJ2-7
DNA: TGTGCCAGCAGTCGCACAGGGGGCTTCTCGTCCGAGCAGTACTTC
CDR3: CASSRTGGFSSEQYF

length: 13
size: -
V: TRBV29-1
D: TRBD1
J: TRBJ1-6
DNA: TGCAGCGTTTGGACAGGGGAAGATTCACCCCTCCACTTT
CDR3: CSVWTGEDSPLHF

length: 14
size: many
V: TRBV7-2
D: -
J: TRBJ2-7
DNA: TGTGCCAGCAGCTTACCTATATCCTCATACGAGCAGTACTTC
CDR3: CASSLPISSYEQYF